Listed below are T cell receptor beta chains from one sample, sequenced in a study of shared clonotypes between healthy human individuals. The protocol was immunoSEQ multiplex PCR, while the TCRdb copy is restricted to in-frame clones and leaves out a portion. This table holds about 700,000 clones, about 91% found once. The sequencing sample was made of naive CD8+ T cells sorted from blood. These receptors were collected from a young man in good health. Each CDR3 is given with its conserved first and last residue. Each record gives: V gene, D gene, J gene, clone size, CDR3 DNA, CDR3 protein. D genes are given only for firm matches. For some rows the clone size is stated as once, few or many, or as a class when expanded; others skip it.

TRBV6-6	-	TRBJ1-1	-	TGTGCCAGCAGCAAGCTTTCAATCTCGAACACTGAAGCTTTCTTT	CASSKLSISNTEAFF
TRBV27	-	TRBJ2-1	-	TGTGCCAGCAGTTTAGGGGGTAGCGGATACAATGAGCAGTTCTTC	CASSLGGSGYNEQFF
TRBV2	-	TRBJ1-2	few	TGTGCCAGCAGCGACAGGCCTATCTTC	CASSDRPIF
TRBV7-9	TRBD2	TRBJ2-7	-	TGTGCCAGCAGCGATACAGGCGGGAGCTACGAGCAGTACTTC	CASSDTGGSYEQYF
TRBV6-5	-	TRBJ1-2	-	TGTGCCAGCAGTTACTCTTTGACAGAGAACTATGGCTACACCTTC	CASSYSLTENYGYTF
TRBV4-1	-	TRBJ1-1	-	TGCGCCAGCAGCCTTACCTTAAACACTGAAGCTTTCTTT	CASSLTLNTEAFF
TRBV28	TRBD2	TRBJ2-1	-	TGTGCCAGCACCCTCCCCGGGACTAGCATTAATCATGAGCAGTTCTTC	CASTLPGTSINHEQFF
TRBV29-1	-	TRBJ2-7	-	TGCAGCGCCGTGGACAGCGGCGGGTCCGAGCAGTACTTC	CSAVDSGGSEQYF
TRBV7-2	-	TRBJ2-7	-	TGTGCCAGCAGCTTGGGGGTAAACTACGAGCAGTACTTC	CASSLGVNYEQYF
TRBV2	-	TRBJ2-7	-	TGTGCCAGCAGTGAATGGGTAGGAATGGAGAACGAGCAGTACTTC	CASSEWVGMENEQYF
TRBV4-1	-	TRBJ1-1	few	TGCGCCAGCAGCCCTCAAACATGGGATGGAGCTTTCTTT	CASSPQTWDGAFF
TRBV5-4	TRBD1	TRBJ2-7	-	TGTGCCAGCAGCGCGGGACCCTCGGTAGGGACAGGGGTTATCTACGAGCAGTACTTC	CASSAGPSVGTGVIYEQYF
TRBV5-4	-	TRBJ2-1	-	TGTGCCAGCAGTAAGACAAACGACTACAATGAGCAGTTCTTC	CASSKTNDYNEQFF
TRBV15	-	TRBJ2-7	-	TGTGCCACCAGCTTTCGACTCGCCTACGAGCAGTACTTC	CATSFRLAYEQYF
TRBV21-1	-	TRBJ2-5	-	TGTGCCAGCAGCAAAGGGGGGACCCGACTCTCCCCCGCTAAAGAGACCCAGTACTTC	CASSKGGTRLSPAKETQYF
TRBV5-6	-	TRBJ1-2	-	TGTGCCAGCAGTTCATCCTCCAGTTACTATGGCTACACCTTC	CASSSSSSYYGYTF
TRBV7-8	-	TRBJ2-3	-	TGTGCCAGCAGCTCGGGGCCCGCGGAGGCGCAGTATTTT	CASSSGPAEAQYF
TRBV28	TRBD1	TRBJ1-1	-	TGTGCCAGCAGTTTACCCCCTTGGGCAGGGGGGTTGAACACTGAAGCTTTCTTT	CASSLPPWAGGLNTEAFF
TRBV11-2	-	TRBJ1-3	-	TGTGCCAGCAGCCACGGCCTTGGGCGGAACTCTGGAAACACCATATATTTT	CASSHGLGRNSGNTIYF
TRBV7-2	TRBD1	TRBJ1-1	-	TGTGCCAGCAGCCTAAACAGGGGGAAGAACACTGAAGCTTTCTTT	CASSLNRGKNTEAFF
TRBV29-1	-	TRBJ2-7	-	TGCAGCTTTGGCGAAAGCTCCTACGAGCAGTACTTC	CSFGESSYEQYF
TRBV11-2	-	TRBJ2-1	once	TGTGCCAGCAGCCCGAGCCGAACCTCCTACAATGAGCAGTTCTTC	CASSPSRTSYNEQFF
TRBV19	-	TRBJ2-2	-	TGTGCCAGTAGGCCCCCGGACAGTTACACCGGGGAGCTGTTTTTT	CASRPPDSYTGELFF
TRBV27	TRBD1	TRBJ2-1	-	TGTGCCAGCAGTTCAGTCACAGGGGATGAGCAGTTCTTC	CASSSVTGDEQFF
TRBV7-9	-	TRBJ2-7	-	TGTGCCAGCAGCTTGGACAATTCCCACGAGCAGTACTTC	CASSLDNSHEQYF
TRBV6-1	TRBD2	TRBJ2-1	-	TGCGTGACTAGCTCTTACAATGAGCAGTTCTTC	CVTSSYNEQFF
TRBV29-1	-	TRBJ1-2	-	TGCAGCGCTATGGACGCGTATGGCTACACCTTC	CSAMDAYGYTF
TRBV21-1	-	TRBJ2-7	once	TGTGCCAGCAGCAAAGAAGGGCCCAGGCCCTTCTCGTCCTACGAGCAGTACTTC	CASSKEGPRPFSSYEQYF
TRBV9	-	TRBJ2-7	-	TGTGCCAGCAGCGTAGGAGGGTTAAACGACTACGAGCAGTACTTC	CASSVGGLNDYEQYF
TRBV7-9	-	TRBJ2-7	once	TGTGCCAGCAGCTTAGCGGAATACGAGCAGTACTTC	CASSLAEYEQYF
TRBV5-4	TRBD2	TRBJ2-3	-	TGTGCCAGCAGCTGGGGGAGGCGGGAGGGCCGGGGCACAGATACGCAGTATTTT	CASSWGRREGRGTDTQYF
TRBV7-8	TRBD1	TRBJ1-2	-	TGTGCCAGCAGCACACACAGGGGGCTTGAAGGGAACTATGGCTACACCTTC	CASSTHRGLEGNYGYTF
TRBV6-5	-	TRBJ2-7	-	TGTGCCAGCAGTTATGGAGGGGCCCCCTACGAGCAGTACTTC	CASSYGGAPYEQYF
TRBV7-2	TRBD2	TRBJ2-5	-	TGTGCCAGCAGCTTGGGGACTAGCGGGCTAGAGACCCAGTACTTC	CASSLGTSGLETQYF
TRBV9	-	TRBJ2-7	-	TGTGCCAGCAGCGCTAGGGACTCCCCCTACGAGCAGTACTTC	CASSARDSPYEQYF
TRBV6-4	TRBD1	TRBJ2-1	-	TGTGCCAGCAGTGATCGGGACAGGGCGAGTTACAATGAGCAGTTCTTC	CASSDRDRASYNEQFF
TRBV5-8	-	TRBJ1-1	-	TGTGCCAGCAGCTCGGGGGGCACTGAAGCTTTCTTT	CASSSGGTEAFF
TRBV15	-	TRBJ1-4	-	TGTGCCACCAGCAGAGCATCTGCAGGCCTTAATGAAAAACTGTTTTTT	CATSRASAGLNEKLFF
TRBV29-1	-	TRBJ2-3	-	TGCAGCCACACTCTAGTAGGCGGCACAGATACGCAGTATTTT	CSHTLVGGTDTQYF
TRBV4-1	-	TRBJ2-7	-	TGCGCCAGCAGTCGGGTCTTCCCCCCCTACGAGCAGTACTTC	CASSRVFPPYEQYF
TRBV7-2	TRBD1	TRBJ1-1	-	TGTGCCAGCAGTCTGGGACAGGGGTGGACTGAAGCTTTCTTT	CASSLGQGWTEAFF
TRBV2	-	TRBJ2-1	-	TGTGCCAGCAGCCTCAACGAGCAGTTCTTC	CASSLNEQFF